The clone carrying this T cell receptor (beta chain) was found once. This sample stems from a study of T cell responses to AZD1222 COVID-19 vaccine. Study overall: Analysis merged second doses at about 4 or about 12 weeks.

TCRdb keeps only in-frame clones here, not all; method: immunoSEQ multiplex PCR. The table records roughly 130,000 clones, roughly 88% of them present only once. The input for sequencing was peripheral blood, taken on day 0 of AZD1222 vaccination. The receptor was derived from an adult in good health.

In DNA form, the CDR3 reads TGTGCCAGCAGTTATGGAGGTTCCGCGGAGCTGTTTTTT. Translating gives CASSYGGSAELFF. The rearrangement joins TRBV6-2 or TRBV6-3 to TRBJ2-2; possibly TRBD2 for D (5 bases). This CDR3 spans 13 amino acids. The germline V gene encodes CDR1 MNHEY and CDR2 SVGEGT. V gave up 3 bases and J gave up 10 bases, with 12 bases separating them.